This T cell receptor (beta chain) originates from a study of control samples from healthy donors and cancer patients. Measured with immunoSEQ multiplex PCR; TCRdb has only the in-frame clones, and not every one. The sample lists more than 110,000 clones; roughly 92% were seen once. The TCR comes from a man aged 30 to 39 in good health. The sample consisted of blood.

The CDR3 nucleotides are TGTGCCAGCAGTCTGGGACAGAAGCTCGTCAACACTGAAGCTTTCTTT. Protein product: CASSLGQKLVNTEAFF. This chain links TRBV28 with TRBJ1-1; 7 bases map to TRBD1. V lost 5 bases and J lost 2; bases outside the gene matches: 11. In germline, CDR1 is MDHEN, CDR2 SYDVKM. The CDR3 extends over 16 amino acids.